The table lists the clone carrying this T cell receptor (beta chain) with a few counts. The target antigen is unknown. This sample is drawn from a study of vaccination and CD4 T cells after COVID-19. Across the whole study: The cells in question were stimulated using overlapping spike peptides derived from SARS-CoV-2, HCoV-NL63, HCoV-OC43 and HCoV-229E. As control conditions, cultures were given either a CEFX pool serving as positive control, an HIV-1 Nef pool, or no peptide at all.

As for treatment: roughly 11-day PBMC culture with coronavirus spike peptide pools or control peptides (ViraFEST assay). All positive PCR tests were dated between March and December 2020, predating US Alpha, Beta and Delta variants. An Oncomine TCR Beta short-read assay was used to sequence the DNA from cultured CD4+ T cells. Each CDR3 protein is one row after TCRdb ran MiXCR on the PCR reads. The data contain about 20,000 distinct CDR3 sequences, approximately 61% of them singletons. Deletions cut 6 bases from V and 0 bases from J, with 14 bases between. Germline V gives CDR1 DFQATT, CDR2 SNEGSKA (reference sequence). CDR3 length: 14 residues.

Material: CD4+ T cells from blood, cultured in vitro. V gene TRBV20-1 combines with J gene TRBJ1-1; no reliable D call. This clonotype originated in a human donor who had recovered from COVID-19. The chain's CDR3 is CSAISNDVNTEAFF. The CDR3 DNA follows: TGCAGTGCCATATCCAATGATGTGAACACTGAAGCTTTCTTT.